This TCR beta chain is drawn from a study of blood T cell repertoires in COVID-19 (TCRdb year 2020). Background for the entire study: Collaborator samples came from the United States, Italy and Spain and covered acute and convalescent phases of COVID-19. The samples were drawn from the first 160 participants of the ongoing ImmuneRACE study and from 1,254 subjects provided by 6 global collaborators. Where available, HLA class I and class II types were taken from metadata supplied by the sample provider and were not determined by assay-based typing. A freely available public database, intended as a resource for researchers studying the immune response to SARS-CoV-2, is where the repertoires were released. Subjects who had been exposed to COVID-19, were actively infected with it, or had recovered from it provided the deeply sampled blood TCRbeta repertoires that made up the dataset. Sample metadata almost always included a de-identified subject ID, COVID-19 status, age in years and sex. The material from the prospective study consisted of cDNA or gDNA derived from T cells, B-cell-depleted T cells, or PBMCs.

V lost 4 bases and J lost 9 bases; the stretch between them is 17 bases long. From its cysteine to its phenylalanine, the CDR3 spans 15 amino acids. Just the 45-base CDR3 DNA is kept, in frame starting at base 1. CDR1 SGHDT and CDR2 YYEEEE were looked up in the germline V gene. As to this clone: This receptor's antigen is unknown. No base quality values were provided; no much bigger clone lies one nucleotide off.

On the study overall, not on this receptor specifically: The quantity of clinical and demographic metadata differed by source and by participant and was supplied without curation.

Whole blood was collected in K2EDTA tubes by collaborating institutions according to the institutions' own protocols. For TCRbeta analysis, collaborator samples were shipped as frozen whole blood, as isolated PBMCs, or as DNA extracted from either sample type. TCRbeta CDR3 regions were amplified from genomic DNA by means of the immunoSEQ Assay, a bias-controlled multiplex PCR. The original methods were these. The number of nucleated cells in each sample was estimated from the amplification of reference gene primers within the assay. Sequence reads were collapsed and filtered to measure the absolute abundance of every unique TCRbeta CDR3 rearrangement. Productive Simpson clonality was computed per sample as the square root of Simpson's diversity index over productive rearrangements. TCRdb took over this immuneACCESS table, retaining in-frame rearrangements with V and J assigned. Such tables are incomplete; in checked studies, under half of the missing clones stem from an unresolved V gene, and the remainder is unexplained. D and trimming were read from the DNA, whereas the V and J calls and clone size are those reported in that table. The sample yields 120,000 or so clones; roughly 84% were counted once. Together, the top ten hold more than 0.9% of the sample.

The rearrangement combines TRBV5-6 with TRBJ1-6; a tentative D call is TRBD1 (6 bases match). The sequenced sample was peripheral blood. The receptor was isolated from a woman aged 80 or over with acute or convalescent COVID-19. The CDR3 is CASSPTGGGSSPLHF. Read as DNA, the sequence is TGTGCCAGCAGCCCGACGGGGGGCGGAAGTTCACCCCTCCACTTT. Outside the CDR3, residues come from the reference TRBV5-6 and TRBJ1-6 proteins, so the full variable domain is: DAGVTQSPTHLIKTRGQQVTLRCSPKSGHDTVSWYQQALGQGPQFIFQYYEEEERQRGNFPDRFSGHQFPNYSSELNVNALLLGDSALYLCASSPTGGGSSPLHFGNGTRLTVT.